This T cell receptor beta chain stems from a study of T cell repertoires in cytomegalovirus infection. For the study at large: Researchers turned to recently identified HLA-C-restricted CMV epitopes as well as well-studied HLA-B-restricted ones. Indications of both CMV infection and matching HLA type were provided by public TCR beta signatures.

TCRdb redid the calling of the reads with MiXCR, one entry per CDR3 protein. This table holds approximately 600,000 distinct CDR3 sequences, 40% found once. In germline, CDR1 is MNHNS, CDR2 SASEGT. V was cut by 7 bases and J by 5 bases, with 11 bases left in between. CDR3 length equals 12 residues. Points from the study as a whole: The ex vivo response was dominated by HLA-C-restricted CMV-specific TCR beta clonotypes. Identification of carriers of CMV plus the relevant HLA was performed using cumulative public TCR beta family frequency.

Regarding this clonotype: Its antigen is undetermined.

The clonotype was recovered from a human donor in good health (CMV status not recorded). Some clones in this sample may be carry-over from other donors' samples. The rearrangement links TRBV6-1 to TRBJ2-5; D uncertain. The sequencing used cultured PBMCs, collected from culture after CMV antigen stimulation. CDR3 protein: CASIHSGETQYF. The DNA for the CDR3 is TGTGCCAGCATCCACTCTGGGGAGACCCAGTACTTC.